This is a list of T cell receptor beta chains from one sample in a study of blood T cell repertoires in COVID-19. Produced via immunoSEQ multiplex PCR; TCRdb's table is partial and in-frame only. The sample contains fewer than 40,000 clones, 88% of which appear only once. The sample consisted of peripheral blood. Every receptor here comes from a woman in her 70s with active COVID-19. Both conserved end residues are part of each CDR3. The D gene is left open where the match is weak. Size tells how often a clone was seen (once, few, many) or the class of an expanded clone, and some rows leave it out.

V gene	clone size	J gene	D gene	CDR3 DNA	CDR3 protein
TRBV20-1	-	TRBJ2-1	TRBD2	TGCAGTGCTAGTCCCCCCGAGACTAGCGGGGGGAAACGGCAGTTCTTC	CSASPPETSGGKRQFF
TRBV2	-	TRBJ1-4	-	TGTGCCAGCAGTCGACTTGCAACTAATGAAAAACTGTTTTTT	CASSRLATNEKLFF
TRBV4-1	-	TRBJ2-2	TRBD1	TGCGCCAGCAGCCAGGCGGGACAGGGGGCCCACACCGGGGAGCTGTTTTTT	CASSQAGQGAHTGELFF
TRBV2	few	TRBJ2-2	-	TGTGCCAGCAAGGGGAATTCGAACACCGGGGAGCTGTTTTTT	CASKGNSNTGELFF
TRBV7-2	-	TRBJ1-2	TRBD1	TGTGCCAGCAGCCCGCCCGACAGGGTATATGGCTACACCTTC	CASSPPDRVYGYTF
TRBV20-1	-	TRBJ2-5	-	TGCAGTGCTAGGATGGCAGAGACCCAGTACTTC	CSARMAETQYF
TRBV4-3	-	TRBJ1-5	-	TGCGCCAGCAGCCAAGATTATCGCCCGGGGTTGGGTCAGCCCCAGCATTTT	CASSQDYRPGLGQPQHF
TRBV28	-	TRBJ2-2	TRBD1	TGTGCCAGCAGTTTAAGGGACAGGGGTATTGGCGGGGAGCTGTTTTTT	CASSLRDRGIGGELFF
TRBV24-1	few	TRBJ2-2	-	TGTGCCACCAGTGACCGAGAACTACCCACCGGGGAGCTGTTTTTT	CATSDRELPTGELFF
TRBV29-1	-	TRBJ2-3	-	TGCAGCGTCAACTACAGGGCCCCAATTGGGACAGATACGCAGTATTTT	CSVNYRAPIGTDTQYF
TRBV20-1	-	TRBJ2-5	-	TGCAGTGCTAGTCGGTCGTACCAAGAGACCCAGTACTTC	CSASRSYQETQYF
TRBV18	-	TRBJ1-2	TRBD1	TGTGCCAGCTCACTTGACAGGGGTGCTAACTATGGCTACACCTTC	CASSLDRGANYGYTF
TRBV12-3/TRBV12-4	-	TRBJ1-1	TRBD1	TGTGCCAGCAGTTCGACAGGGGGAACTGAAGCTTTCTTT	CASSSTGGTEAFF
TRBV19	-	TRBJ2-3	-	TGTGCCAGTAGTATGCCCACGCTAGGATCGGGCACAGATACGCAGTATTTT	CASSMPTLGSGTDTQYF
TRBV7-2	few	TRBJ1-4	TRBD1	TGTGCCAGCAGCTCCATTAGACAGGGGGCGCGTAAACTGTTTTTT	CASSSIRQGARKLFF